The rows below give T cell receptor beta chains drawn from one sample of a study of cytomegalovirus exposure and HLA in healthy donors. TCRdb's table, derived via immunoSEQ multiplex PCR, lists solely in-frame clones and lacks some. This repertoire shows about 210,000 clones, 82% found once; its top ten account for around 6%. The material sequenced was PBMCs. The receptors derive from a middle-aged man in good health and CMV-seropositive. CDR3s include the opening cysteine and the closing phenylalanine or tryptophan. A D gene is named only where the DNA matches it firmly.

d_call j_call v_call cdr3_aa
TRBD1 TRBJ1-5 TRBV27 CASAVFGTGRLGGNQPQHF
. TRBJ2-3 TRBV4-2 CASSQEASDTQYF
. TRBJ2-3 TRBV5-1 CASSFEALTIPDTQYF
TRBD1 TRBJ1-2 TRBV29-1 CSVNSGGLNYGYTF
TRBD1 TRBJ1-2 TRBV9 CASSVLDRGIIDYGYTF
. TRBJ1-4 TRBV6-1 CASSESQGGEKLFF
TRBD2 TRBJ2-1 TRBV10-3 CAISALGLAGGSYNEQFF
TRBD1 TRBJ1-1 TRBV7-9 CASSPIPQGGWTEAFF
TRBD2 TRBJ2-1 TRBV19 CASSPGGYEQFF
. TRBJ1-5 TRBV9 CASSVGAGAQPQHF
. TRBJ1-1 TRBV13 CASSYSPGNTEAFF
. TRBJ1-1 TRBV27 CASSLSFFTEAFF
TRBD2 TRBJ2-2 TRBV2 CASSGLAANTGELFF
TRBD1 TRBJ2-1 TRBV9 CASSGDRGRNEQFF
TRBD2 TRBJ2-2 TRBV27 CASSLGLAGFSGELFF
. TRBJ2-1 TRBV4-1 CASSQDLEAEQFF
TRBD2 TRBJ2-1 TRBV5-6 CASSSGLAGHNEQFF
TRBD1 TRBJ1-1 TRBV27 CASTTTGGWTEAFF
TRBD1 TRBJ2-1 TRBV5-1 CASSFQDRGLNEQFF
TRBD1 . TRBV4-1 CASSLATGLHEQYF
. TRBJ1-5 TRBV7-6 CASSSQGNQPQHF
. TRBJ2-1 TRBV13 CASSSDSLSYNEQFF
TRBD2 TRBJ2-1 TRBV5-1 CASREASSYNEQFF
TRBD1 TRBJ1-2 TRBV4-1 CASSQEQGDNYGYTF
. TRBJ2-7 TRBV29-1 CSVELALSGASYEQYF
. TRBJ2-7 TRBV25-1 CASLDGNSYEQYF
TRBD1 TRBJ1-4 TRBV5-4 CASSGTGKSNEKLFF
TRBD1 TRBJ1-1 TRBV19 CASSIGKGQGDTEAFF
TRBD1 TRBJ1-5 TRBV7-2 CASSLYGTGDQPQHF
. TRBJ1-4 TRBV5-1 CASSQGGGEKLFF
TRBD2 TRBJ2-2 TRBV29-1 CSAGTSGSTGELFF
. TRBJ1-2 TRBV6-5 CASSPSNYGYTF
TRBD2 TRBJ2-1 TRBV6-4 CASSDSRTSGRRGEQFF
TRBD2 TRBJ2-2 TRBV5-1 CASRGGGLANTGELFF